Included here is one T cell receptor beta chain sequence, with context. Its antigen is not identified. CDR1 is GTSNPN, CDR2 SVGIG, per germline (reference sequence). The CDR3 loop spans 16 amino acids. The data were taken from a study of T cell clusters in autoimmune cytopenias. Whole-study findings and limits: Healthy donors had approximately 3.1-fold more exclusive TRB clusters than active autoimmune hepatitis patients. TRB repertoire shifts in secondary cytopenia and chronic lymphocytic leukemia mostly reflected lymphoma, not autoimmunity. The cluster-lack signature was not seen for secondary cytopenia versus chronic lymphocytic leukemia.

TRB was amplified by touch-down multiplex PCR, primer pools A and B combined. After re-calling the multiplex PCR reads, TCRdb lists one entry per CDR3 protein, DNA absent. The repertoire table contains roughly 3,000 distinct CDR3 sequences. TRB was amplified from 250 ng of peripheral blood genomic DNA per sample. The sequence was obtained from a human donor with an autoimmune cytopenia or autoimmune hepatitis (not recorded which). Sample: peripheral blood. The chain is built from TRBV30 and TRBJ1-4; checking the TCRdb D call of TRBD1 is not possible without DNA. CDR3 protein: CAWSVFTGGAYEKLFF.